This TCR beta chain was retrieved from a study of T cells in Graves' hyperthyroidism and ophthalmopathy. Study in general: Peripheral blood samples were taken at initial diagnosis, prior to any treatment.

The J segment lost 2 bases and the V segment lost 10 bases, leaving 8 bases of the junction unmatched. The CDR3 has 14 residues. From germline, CDR1 is LNHDA and CDR2 SQIVND (reference sequence). RNA transcripts provided the source from which TCR beta CDR3 regions were amplified. Carried out on the TCR CDR3, a first-round RT-PCR used the HTBI primer set. TCRdb called the multiplex PCR reads again in MiXCR, with one record for every CDR3 protein. The sample holds roughly 400,000 distinct CDR3 sequences; over 12% are singletons and the top ten take 25% to 30%. This clonotype was detected many times. The clonotype was recovered from a man aged 50 to 60 with Graves' ophthalmopathy. Specimen: blood. This sequence joins TRBV19 and TRBJ2-7; 10 bases match TRBD1. The CDR3 nucleotides are TGTGCCACCAACTCCGGGACAGGGGCCTACGAGCAGTACTTC. Translating it yields CATNSGTGAYEQYF.